The sequence of this TCR beta chain was determined in a study of T cell responses to AZD1222 COVID-19 vaccine. The data were produced by immunoSEQ multiplex PCR, yet TCRdb's version contains in-frame clones alone and is incomplete. The table includes under 95,000 clones, 90% detected once. The specimen comprised peripheral blood, sampled 28 days after the second AZD1222 dose. This clonotype was obtained from an adult who received the AZD1222 COVID-19 vaccine.

The CDR3 loop is CAISPSGGQETQYF. In nucleotides, the CDR3 is TGTGCCATCAGTCCTAGCGGGGGGCAAGAGACCCAGTACTTC. V is TRBV10-3 and J is TRBJ2-5, with TRBD2 matching over 11 bases. The CDR3 is 14 amino acids. V shed 5 bases, J shed 2 bases, and the junction held 1 base outside the gene matches. Germline CDR1 reads ENHRY; CDR2 reads SYGVKD.